This entry lists 29 T cell receptor beta chains sequenced from one sample in a study of cytomegalovirus exposure and HLA in healthy donors. Only in-frame clones appear in the TCRdb table, and some are missing; sequencing was by immunoSEQ multiplex PCR. The sample records approximately 150,000 clones, roughly 90% being singletons. The sequenced material came from PBMCs. The receptor set was obtained from a man aged 18 to 30 in good health and CMV-seropositive.

The chain recombines TRBV10-3 with TRBJ1-1; 8 positions agree with TRBD1. This CDR3 spans 17 amino acids. V shed 2 bases, J shed 5 bases, and the junction held 13 bases outside the gene matches. Germline V lookup: CDR1 ENHRY, CDR2 SYGVKD. This chain's CDR3 is CAISEPRGQGEKTEAFF. CDR3 sequence (DNA): TGTGCCATCAGTGAGCCGCGAGGACAGGGAGAAAAAACTGAAGCTTTCTTT.

This clone was found once. This chain joins TRBV11-2 and TRBJ1-5; D is ambiguous. There are 14 residues in the CDR3. CDR1 and CDR2 from the germline V gene are SGHAT and FQNNGV. Trimming stripped 1 base from V and 6 bases from J, with 10 bases between. The CDR3 bases are TGTGCCAGCAGCTTAGCGGGAGGGCTTCAGCCCCAGCATTTT. Translated: CASSLAGGLQPQHF.

This clone showed up just once. The chain recombines TRBV30 with TRBJ1-4; the match to TRBD1 covers 7 bases. Germline V gene lookup returns CDR1 GTSNPN and CDR2 SVGIG (reference sequence). V dropped 5 bases and J dropped 7; count of bases not matched to a gene: 7. The CDR3 length is 13 residues. The CDR3 spells CAWAGQLSEKLFF. DNA of the CDR3: TGTGCCTGGGCGGGACAGTTATCTGAAAAACTGTTTTTT.

The chain carries TRBV5-6 and TRBJ1-6; weak D call: TRBD1 (6 bases). The V gene's germline CDR1 is SGHDT and CDR2 YYEEEE. V lost 5 bases to trimming and J lost 1 base, with 13 bases between them. This CDR3 has 16 residues. The CDR3 sequence is CASRSGERSYNSPLHF. In DNA form, the CDR3 reads TGTGCCAGCAGGTCAGGGGAAAGGTCCTATAATTCACCCCTCCACTTT.

The V call is TRBV9, the J call TRBJ1-1; D is ambiguous. With 3 bases removed from V and 1 base from J, the gap between germline ends came to 10 bases. The length of the CDR3 is 14 residues. Germline CDR1 SGDLS, CDR2 YYNGEE. The CDR3 region is CASSELDQNTEAFF. In nucleotides, the CDR3 is TGTGCCAGCAGCGAACTAGACCAGAACACTGAAGCTTTCTTT.

The chain combines TRBV7-2 with TRBJ2-1; tentatively, D is TRBD2 (5 bases). The CDR3 runs to 17 residues. The V end lost 2 bases, the J end lost 0 bases, and 14 bases lay between the germline ends. Germline CDR1 SGHTA, CDR2 FQGNSA. The CDR3 region has the DNA TGTGCCAGCAGCTTAAGCGTCAGCGGACTCTCCTACAATGAGCAGTTCTTC. Translated: CASSLSVSGLSYNEQFF.

The chain employs TRBV11-1 and TRBJ2-1, with 11 bases identical to TRBD2. Losses at the gene ends were 5 bases for V and 4 bases for J; bases not matched to a gene: 4. The CDR3 consists of 15 residues. Germline V gives CDR1 SGHAT, CDR2 FQDESV (reference sequence). CDR3 amino acids: CASSPRLAGYNEQFF. The CDR3 DNA reads as TGTGCCAGCAGCCCCCGACTAGCGGGGTACAATGAGCAGTTCTTC.

This chain links TRBV5-1 with TRBJ2-5, with 7 bases that match TRBD2. The CDR3 sequence is 13 residues long. The germline CDR1 and CDR2 sequences are SGHRS and YFSETQ. Trimming removed 3 bases from V and 10 bases from J; junction bases left unmatched: 9. CDR3 region: CASSSGRERGQYF. The CDR3 DNA reads TGCGCCAGCAGCTCGGGGCGGGAGCGAGGCCAGTACTTC. Full variable domain (rest looked up from reference TRBV5-1 and TRBJ2-5): KAGVTQTPRYLIKTRGQQVTLSCSPISGHRSVSWYQQTPGQGLQFLFEYFSETQRNKGNFPGRFSGRQFSNSRSEMNVSTLELGDSALYLCASSSGRERGQYFGPGTRLLVL.

This chain uses TRBV11-2 with TRBJ2-1, with 12 bases matching TRBD2. Trimming at V came to 3 bases and at J to 7 bases, leaving 4 bases not matched to a gene. There are 15 residues in the CDR3. The germline CDR1 and CDR2 sequences are SGHAT and FQNNGV. CDR3 amino acids: CASSFRLAGENEQFF. CDR3 sequence (DNA): TGTGCCAGCAGCTTTCGACTAGCGGGGGAAAATGAGCAGTTCTTC.

The V call is TRBV6-5, the J call TRBJ2-7; 8 bases fit TRBD1. Germline CDR1 reads MNHEY; CDR2 reads SVGAGI. The trim removed 0 bases at V and 7 bases at J, leaving 11 bases unmatched. The CDR3 is 16 amino acids. CDR3 DNA sequence: TGTGCCAGCAGTTACTCGTCGTCAGGGGGCTTGTATGAGCAGTACTTC. This encodes CASSYSSSGGLYEQYF.

This sequence joins TRBV4-1 and TRBJ1-1; D is undetermined. The V gene lost 3 bases and the J gene lost 4 bases, with 12 bases spanning the gap. CDR1 and CDR2 (germline): MGHRA, YSYEKL. The CDR3 runs to 14 residues. As DNA, the CDR3 is TGCGCCAGCAGCCACGTGGGGAGAGGCACTGAAGCTTTCTTT. Translating it yields CASSHVGRGTEAFF.

The CDR3 protein is CASSESVNREQYF. The CDR3 region has the DNA TGCGCCAGCAGTGAGAGCGTCAACCGCGAGCAGTACTTC. The rearrangement joins TRBV5-1 to TRBJ2-7; unclear D gene. Germline V gene sequence: CDR1 SGHRS, CDR2 YFSETQ. The CDR3 sequence is 13 residues long. Trimming removed 5 bases from V and 6 bases from J, with 15 bases in between.

This clone has a single count. This rearrangement joins TRBV5-6 to TRBJ1-1, with D perhaps matching TRBD1 (5 bases). The CDR3 sequence is 16 residues long. Germline CDR1 and CDR2: SGHDT and YYEEEE. Between the trimmed V and J ends, which lost 0 bases and 0 bases, there was a span of 12 bases. The CDR3 DNA reads TGTGCCAGCAGCTTGGTCGGCAGGGAAATGAACACTGAAGCTTTCTTT. Amino acids: CASSLVGREMNTEAFF.

The chain links TRBV10-3 to TRBJ2-7, with unresolved D. The CDR3 is 12 amino acids. Trimming removed 5 bases from V and 6 bases from J, with 11 bases in between. Germline assignment: CDR1 ENHRY and CDR2 SYGVKD. The CDR3 DNA sequence: TGTGCCATCAGTCCCGGAGTGGGCGAGCAGTACTTC. It specifies CAISPGVGEQYF.

This rearrangement joins TRBV20-1 to TRBJ2-5; D is uncertain. CDR1 is DFQATT and CDR2 is SNEGSKA in the germline V gene (reference sequence). V shed 6 bases and J shed 5 bases, with 10 bases lying between them. This CDR3 comprises 11 residues. CDR3 protein: CSALRGETQYF. CDR3 DNA: TGCAGTGCACTAAGAGGCGAGACCCAGTACTTC.

The gene calls are TRBV5-1 and TRBJ2-1; TRBD1 matches at 8 bases. This CDR3 contains 16 residues. V lost 4 bases to trimming and J lost 10 bases; unmatched junction nucleotides: 16. Germline assignment: CDR1 SGHRS and CDR2 YFSETQ. Here the CDR3 reads CASSTSPPTGGREQFF. CDR3 sequence (DNA): TGCGCCAGCAGCACCTCTCCACCTACAGGGGGTAGGGAGCAGTTCTTC.

The chain couples TRBV27 to TRBJ2-3; tentative D call: TRBD2 (5 bases). In germline, CDR1 is MNHEY, CDR2 SMNVEV (reference sequence). The CDR3 runs 14 residues. V shed 8 bases and J shed 2 bases, with 14 bases lying between them. CDR3 sequence (DNA): TGTGCCAGCTCCTTAGGGCGGGCCACAGATACGCAGTATTTT. It yields the protein CASSLGRATDTQYF.

V usage is TRBV2 and J usage is TRBJ2-1; 13 positions match TRBD2. This CDR3 spans 14 amino acids. Germline CDR1 and CDR2: SNHLY and FYNNEI. The ends lost 8 bases at V and 7 bases at J; junction bases unmatched: 5. The CDR3 bases are TGTGCCAGCTGGGCGACTAGCGGGAGGAATGAGCAGTTCTTC. Protein: CASWATSGRNEQFF.

This clone was seen more than once but under ten times. This chain links TRBV30 with TRBJ2-7; D might be TRBD2 (5 bases). CDR1 and CDR2 (germline): GTSNPN, SVGIG (reference sequence). The CDR3 has 13 amino acids. V lost 4 bases and J lost 2, with 12 bases in between. CDR3 DNA sequence: TGTGCCTGGAAGCGGAGCAGACCCTACGAGCAGTACTTC. Its protein product is CAWKRSRPYEQYF.

The CDR3 DNA sequence: TGTGCTAGTGGTTTGGTAGGAGATTTTCCCGGAAACACCATATATTTT. It specifies CASGLVGDFPGNTIYF. The V and J genes are TRBV12-5 and TRBJ1-3; D gene uncertain. The CDR3 has 16 residues. CDR1 and CDR2 (germline): LGHNT, FRNRAP. The ends were cut back, 0 bases at V and 4 bases at J, with 13 bases in the middle.

This clone came up once. This chain links TRBV25-1 with TRBJ2-5; D is ambiguous. The J call may be in error: the DNA end matches TRBJ2-7 better. The CDR3 runs to 13 residues. The V gene's germline CDR1 is MGHDK and CDR2 SYGVNS. The CDR3 nucleotides are TGTGCCAGCAGTGAAACGAGCTCCTACGAGCAGTACTTC. Protein sequence: CASSETSSYEQYF.

The chain links TRBV4-1 to TRBJ1-5; the match to TRBD1 covers 9 bases. This CDR3 region has 16 residues. V trimming: 2 bases; J trimming: 6 bases; junction bases outside the gene matches: 8. The germline CDR1 and CDR2 sequences are MGHRA and YSYEKL. CDR3 coding DNA: TGCGCCAGCAGCCAACCCGCCGGGACAGGGAGTCAGCCCCAGCATTTT. Protein: CASSQPAGTGSQPQHF.

The genes are TRBV28 and TRBJ2-3, with 7 bases lining up with TRBD2. Per the germline V gene, CDR1 is MDHEN and CDR2 is SYDVKM. V lost 8 bases to trimming and J lost 8 bases; unmatched junction nucleotides: 10. The CDR3 is made up of 13 amino acids. The CDR3 coding sequence is TGTGCCAGCGGGGGACTATCTCCGTCTACGCAGTATTTT. The encoded protein is CASGGLSPSTQYF.

The chain is built from TRBV5-4 and TRBJ2-5; TRBD2 agrees at 11 bases. This CDR3 is built from 14 residues. J gave up 5 bases and V 5 bases, and 5 bases lay outside the gene matches. Germline CDR1 is SGHNT and CDR2 is YYREEE (reference sequence). In DNA, the CDR3 is TGTGCCAGCAGGTTAGCGGGGGGGAAGGAGACCCAGTACTTC. This sequence encodes CASRLAGGKETQYF.

V and J are TRBV5-6 and TRBJ2-7; no reliable D call. The CDR3 covers 12 residues. Germline CDR1 is SGHDT and CDR2 is YYEEEE. The V and J ends lost 1 base and 3 bases respectively, with 5 bases between them. This CDR3 reads CASSLFSYEQYF. Here the CDR3 DNA reads TGTGCCAGCAGCTTGTTCAGCTACGAGCAGTACTTC.

The CDR3 bases are TGTGCCAGCAGTTACTCCTCCGAGGGCGAGCAGTACTTC. It specifies CASSYSSEGEQYF. The chain recombines TRBV6-5 with TRBJ2-7; possible D gene TRBD2, 5 bases. The V gene's germline CDR1 is MNHEY and CDR2 SVGAGI. Trimming shortened V by 0 bases and J by 6 bases, and 9 bases separated the two germline ends. The CDR3 runs to 13 residues.

This clone was seen just once. The chain uses TRBV6-1 and TRBJ1-5; possible D gene TRBD1, 5 bases. Germline V gene sequence: CDR1 MNHNS, CDR2 SASEGT. The CDR3 is 17 residues long. V lost 1 base, J lost 4 bases, and 17 bases lay in between. This CDR3 is CASSEGGGVGRNQPQHF. CDR3 nucleotide sequence: TGTGCCAGCAGTGAAGGAGGAGGGGTCGGTAGAAATCAGCCCCAGCATTTT.

The CDR3 nucleotides read TGTGCCAGCAGGCGGGAGTCTGAGCAGTTCTTC. It codes for CASRRESEQFF. The chain links TRBV6-5 to TRBJ2-1; 7 bases agree with TRBD2. The germline V gene has CDR1 MNHEY and CDR2 SVGAGI. With V trimmed by 6 bases and J by 9 bases, 2 bases remained unmatched. The CDR3 is made up of 11 amino acids.

The V gene is TRBV14, the J gene TRBJ2-7; D gene ambiguous. There are 11 residues in the CDR3. Per germline, CDR1 SGHDN and CDR2 FVKESK. The V gene lost 1 base and the J gene lost 7 bases, with 5 bases spanning the gap. In DNA form, the CDR3 reads TGTGCCAGCAGCCAAGCGAGGGAGCAGTACTTC. Protein product: CASSQAREQYF.